Below, 21 T cell receptor beta chains from the same sample are listed, as sequenced in a study of siplizumab effects on memory and regulatory T cells. Sequencing was performed with immunoSEQ multiplex PCR; in TCRdb, only in-frame clones are kept and a portion is missing. Of 57,000 or so clones in the sample, 79% were seen once. Sample: memory CD4+ T cells sorted from blood. Receptors originate from a human donor in good health.

The chain recombines TRBV5-1 with TRBJ2-3; 10 nucleotides align to TRBD2. Germline V gene lookup returns CDR1 SGHRS and CDR2 YFSETQ. The CDR3 is made up of 16 amino acids. V dropped 4 bases and J dropped 9; count of bases not matched to a gene: 14. This CDR3 is CASSEGSSGGAGTQYF. CDR3 DNA: TGCGCCAGCAGCGAAGGTTCCAGCGGGGGGGCTGGGACGCAGTATTTT.

The chain couples TRBV11-3 to TRBJ2-1; the match to TRBD2 covers 7 bases. This CDR3 spans 13 amino acids. Looked up from germline, CDR1 is SGHNT and CDR2 is YENEEA. V gave up 5 bases and J gave up 6 bases; unmatched junction bases: 4. The chain's CDR3 is CASSPSGGNEQFF. In DNA, the CDR3 is TGTGCCAGCAGCCCCTCGGGAGGCAATGAGCAGTTCTTC.

V usage is TRBV4-2 and J usage is TRBJ2-5; the D gene is possibly TRBD1 (6 bases). CDR1 LGHNA and CDR2 YNFKEQ come from the germline V gene. V lost 0 bases and J 13 bases, leaving 18 bases between the germline ends. The CDR3 has 14 amino acids. This chain's CDR3 is CASSQDQGQRGSYF. The CDR3 DNA sequence: TGTGCCAGCAGCCAAGATCAGGGCCAAAGGGGGTCGTACTTC.

V and J are TRBV7-9 and TRBJ2-2; 12 nucleotides match TRBD2. The CDR3 totals 15 residues. V lost 4 bases, J lost 5 bases, and 2 bases stayed unmatched. The germline V gene encodes CDR1 SEHNR and CDR2 FQNEAQ (reference sequence). The CDR3 sequence: CASSWTSGATGELFF. The DNA of the CDR3 is TGTGCCAGCAGCTGGACTAGCGGGGCTACCGGGGAGCTGTTTTTT.

The V and J genes are TRBV6-1 and TRBJ1-3, with D unresolved. Trimming left V 2 bases short and J 1 base short, with 9 bases between. This CDR3 contains 15 residues. The V gene's germline CDR1 is MNHNS and CDR2 SASEGT. The CDR3 DNA reads TGTGCCAGCAGTGAATTCTTAACGTCTGGAAACACCATATATTTT. Its translation: CASSEFLTSGNTIYF.

This chain links TRBV7-3 with TRBJ2-3; the D is unclear. The CDR3 loop spans 14 amino acids. The V gene's germline CDR1 is SGHTA and CDR2 FQGTGA. The germline V and J ends were trimmed by 1 base and 4 bases, with 9 bases remaining between them. This CDR3 reads CASSLRSLADTQYF. CDR3 coding DNA: TGTGCCAGCAGCTTAAGATCATTAGCAGATACGCAGTATTTT. The full variable domain, rest sourced from reference TRBV7-3 and TRBJ2-3, is GAGVSQTPSNKVTEKGKYVELRCDPISGHTALYWYRQSLGQGPEFLIYFQGTGAADDSGLPNDRFFAVRPEGSVSTLKIQRTERGDSAVYLCASSLRSLADTQYFGPGTRLTVL.

This clone showed up just once. This chain joins TRBV19 and TRBJ1-1, with 7 bases identical to TRBD1. Germline V CDR1 and CDR2: LNHDA, SQIVND (reference sequence). V dropped 5 bases and J dropped 5; count of bases not matched to a gene: 8. The length of the CDR3 is 14 residues. Here the CDR3 reads CASSEQGSRTEAFF. In DNA, the CDR3 is TGTGCCAGTAGTGAACAGGGGTCGAGGACTGAAGCTTTCTTT. The whole variable domain, filled in from reference TRBV19 and TRBJ1-1, reads DGGITQSPKYLFRKEGQNVTLSCEQNLNHDAMYWYRQDPGQGLRLIYYSQIVNDFQKGDIAEGYSVSREKKESFPLTVTSAQKNPTAFYLCASSEQGSRTEAFFGQGTRLTVV.

V and J are TRBV10-2 and TRBJ1-1; D is undetermined. The germline gives CDR1 WSHSY, CDR2 SAAADI. The CDR3 extends over 13 amino acids. Trimming removed 6 bases from V and 1 base from J, with 9 bases in between. CDR3 residues: CASRDHKNTEAFF. CDR3 in DNA: TGCGCCAGCAGAGACCACAAGAACACTGAAGCTTTCTTT.

The chain carries TRBV2 and TRBJ2-7, with unresolved D. V shed 6 bases and J shed 1 base, with 7 bases lying between them. The CDR3 is made up of 12 amino acids. Germline values: CDR1 SNHLY, CDR2 FYNNEI. In DNA, the CDR3 is TGTGCCAGCAGCAGACAATCCTACGAGCAGTACTTC. It is translated as CASSRQSYEQYF.

The genes are TRBV6-5 and TRBJ1-1; the match to TRBD1 covers 7 bases. V was clipped by 7 bases and J by 4 bases; unmatched bases: 12. The CDR3 sequence is 15 residues long. Germline loops: CDR1 MNHEY, CDR2 SVGAGI. CDR3 sequence: CASTAGDSKFTEAFF. As DNA, the CDR3 is TGTGCCAGCACCGCTGGGGACAGCAAATTCACTGAAGCTTTCTTT.

This chain connects TRBV14 to TRBJ1-1; a possible D gene is TRBD1 (5 bases). This CDR3 is built from 14 residues. Germline lookup yields CDR1 SGHDN and CDR2 FVKESK. V was trimmed by 4 bases and J by 4 bases, leaving 13 bases between them. For the CDR3, the DNA is TGTGCCAGCAGCCGAGTCTATGGGGGCACTGAAGCTTTCTTT. Protein product: CASSRVYGGTEAFF.

The rearrangement uses TRBV6-5 and TRBJ1-2, with 8 bases fitting TRBD1. This CDR3 is built from 15 residues. Germline loops: CDR1 MNHEY, CDR2 SVGAGI. J lost 3 bases, V lost 4 bases, and 7 bases had no gene match. The CDR3 coding sequence is TGTGCCAGCAGTTCGGGGGAACAGGGGGACTATGGCTACACCTTC. It codes for CASSSGEQGDYGYTF.

This chain uses TRBV7-6 with TRBJ1-6; D may be TRBD1 (6 bases). Germline assignment: CDR1 SGHVS and CDR2 FNYEAQ. The V gene lost 1 base and the J gene lost 5 bases, with 12 bases spanning the gap. CDR3 length: 16 amino acids. This CDR3 reads CASSLGWGANNSPLHF. In DNA form, the CDR3 reads TGTGCCAGCAGCTTAGGTTGGGGGGCGAATAATTCACCCCTCCACTTT.

This rearrangement joins TRBV28 to TRBJ2-5; TRBD2 matches at 11 bases. CDR1 MDHEN and CDR2 SYDVKM come from the germline V gene. CDR3 length: 16 residues. V was clipped by 6 bases and J by 2 bases; unmatched bases: 8. The CDR3 region is CASSRRASGGQETQYF. Here the CDR3 DNA reads TGTGCCAGCAGCCGCCGGGCTAGCGGGGGGCAAGAGACCCAGTACTTC.

The chain couples TRBV6-1 to TRBJ2-1; D might be TRBD1 (6 bases). Trimming stripped 5 bases from V and 15 bases from J, with 23 bases between. The CDR3 is 14 residues long. The V gene's germline CDR1 is MNHNS and CDR2 SASEGT. The CDR3 is CASSLQPNTGFRFF. The CDR3 DNA sequence: TGTGCCAGCAGTCTTCAGCCGAATACAGGGTTTCGGTTCTTC.

The V gene is TRBV6-5, the J gene TRBJ2-6; the D is unclear. The V gene lost 3 bases and the J gene lost 0 bases, with 6 bases spanning the gap. Looked up from germline, CDR1 is MNHEY and CDR2 is SVGAGI. The CDR3 runs 15 residues. CDR3 nucleotides: TGTGCCAGCAGTTATGCGGACTCTGGGGCCAACGTCCTGACTTTC. It specifies CASSYADSGANVLTF.

The chain uses TRBV15 and TRBJ1-5; 7 bases align to TRBD1. J was trimmed by 1 base and V by 8 bases; bases with no gene match: 5. The CDR3 has 14 residues. Germline V gives CDR1 LNHNV, CDR2 YYDKDF (reference sequence). DNA for the CDR3: TGTGCCACCGGTCGGGGACAGAGCAATCAGCCCCAGCATTTT. This gives the protein CATGRGQSNQPQHF.

This clone came up a few times. The gene calls are TRBV2 and TRBJ2-5; D unresolved. V was pared by 4 bases and J by 4 bases, with 4 bases between. CDR1 is SNHLY, CDR2 FYNNEI, per germline. This CDR3 comprises 11 residues. This CDR3 is CASSALETQYF. The CDR3 nucleotides are TGTGCCAGCAGTGCCCTAGAGACCCAGTACTTC.

The V and J genes are TRBV5-1 and TRBJ2-1; 15 nucleotides match TRBD2. Germline values: CDR1 SGHRS, CDR2 YFSETQ. This CDR3 comprises 18 residues. V gave up 3 bases and J gave up 4 bases; unmatched junction bases: 8. CDR3 nucleotides: TGCGCCAGCAGCTCGGAGGCCGGGACTAGCGGGGGGTACAATGAGCAGTTCTTC. Its protein product is CASSSEAGTSGGYNEQFF. Looking up the rest from reference TRBV5-1 and TRBJ2-1 gives the full variable domain: KAGVTQTPRYLIKTRGQQVTLSCSPISGHRSVSWYQQTPGQGLQFLFEYFSETQRNKGNFPGRFSGRQFSNSRSEMNVSTLELGDSALYLCASSSEAGTSGGYNEQFFGPGTRLTVL.

The genes are TRBV11-2 and TRBJ1-2, with D maybe TRBD1 (5 bases). CDR1 is SGHAT and CDR2 is FQNNGV in the germline V gene. V was trimmed by 4 bases and J by 4 bases, leaving 16 bases between them. The CDR3 runs to 15 residues. The CDR3 reads CASSSIGPGGYGYTF. The CDR3 nucleotides are TGTGCCAGCAGCTCAATAGGCCCCGGGGGCTATGGCTACACCTTC. Variable domain in full (rest from reference TRBV11-2 and TRBJ1-2): EAGVAQSPRYKIIEKRQSVAFWCNPISGHATLYWYQQILGQGPKLLIQFQNNGVVDDSQLPKDRFSAERLKGVDSTLKIQPAKLEDSAVYLCASSSIGPGGYGYTFGSGTRLTVV.

V usage is TRBV10-3 and J usage is TRBJ2-5, with D possibly TRBD2 on 5 matching bases. Deletions cut 0 bases from V and 7 bases from J, with 12 bases between. There are 14 residues in the CDR3. The germline V gene has CDR1 ENHRY and CDR2 SYGVKD. The CDR3 DNA reads TGTGCCATCAGTGAGTCCCCAGCCGGAGGGACCCAGTACTTC. Protein sequence: CAISESPAGGTQYF.